This T cell receptor (beta chain) was documented in a study of T-cell reconstitution after alpha-beta-depleted transplantation in children. Unique molecular identifiers featured in how the TCRbeta library was prepared. TCRdb reanalysed the PCR reads using MiXCR and keeps one entry per CDR3 protein. The sample yields 450,000 to 600,000 distinct CDR3 sequences, roughly a tenth seen once. V lost 4 bases and J lost 8, with 9 bases in between. Germline loops: CDR1 MNHEY, CDR2 SVGEGT. The length of the CDR3 is 12 residues. At least ten counts were recorded for this clonotype. The genes are TRBV6-2 or TRBV6-3 and TRBJ2-1; D remains ambiguous. The sequencing here drew on PBMCs, taken before TCRalphabeta/CD19-depleted stem cell transplant. This TCR was sampled from a child under 10 years old with inherited bone marrow failure, due to receive a stem cell transplant. CDR3 residues: CASSSRHHEQFF. In nucleotides, the CDR3 is TGTGCCAGCAGTTCCCGACACCATGAGCAGTTCTTC.